The rows below give T cell receptor beta chains drawn from one sample of a study of blood T cell repertoires in COVID-19. The assay was immunoSEQ multiplex PCR, and TCRdb's table has in-frame clones only and misses some. The sample consists of approximately 530,000 clones, approximately 88% of them appearing once. Sequenced sample: peripheral blood. The receptors were sampled from a woman aged 45-65 years with COVID-19, enrolled during active disease. CDR3s include the opening cysteine and the closing phenylalanine or tryptophan. A D gene is named only where the DNA matches it firmly. Clone sizes are given selectively: once, few, many, or a class where the clone is expanded.

len	abundance	v_gene	j_gene	d_gene	CDR3aa	CDR3nt
11	.	TRBV9	TRBJ2-1	.	CASSVMNEQFF	TGTGCCAGCAGCGTTATGAATGAGCAGTTCTTC
14	.	TRBV27	TRBJ2-3	.	CASSFGGMYDTQYF	TGTGCCAGCAGTTTTGGGGGCATGTATGATACGCAGTATTTT
13	few	TRBV15	TRBJ1-1	.	CATSLTGSTEAFF	TGTGCCACCAGCCTAACAGGGTCCACTGAAGCTTTCTTT
15	.	TRBV28	TRBJ1-4	TRBD1	CASSSTGGMNEKLFF	TGTGCCAGCAGTTCGACAGGGGGGATGAACGAAAAACTGTTTTTT
15	once	TRBV6-1	TRBJ2-3	.	CASSELGQATGTQYF	TGTGCCAGCAGTGAATTGGGACAAGCGACAGGTACGCAGTATTTT
15	.	TRBV4-1	TRBJ2-1	TRBD2	CASSSRPAGGIEQFF	TGCGCCAGCAGCTCACGCCCAGCGGGGGGTATTGAGCAGTTCTTC
13	once	TRBV3-1/TRBV3-2	TRBJ1-3	.	CASNDLRGNTIYF	TGTGCCAGCAACGATTTGAGGGGAAACACCATATATTTT
15	.	TRBV19	TRBJ1-2	TRBD1	CASSATGTGGYGYTF	TGTGCCAGTAGTGCCACCGGGACAGGGGGTTATGGCTACACCTTC
12	.	TRBV30	TRBJ1-2	.	CAWEQSRYGYTF	TGTGCCTGGGAACAGAGCCGCTATGGCTACACCTTC
14	.	TRBV5-4	TRBJ2-5	TRBD2	CASSLISGGETQYF	TGTGCCAGCAGCTTGATTTCGGGGGGGGAGACCCAGTACTTC
14	once	TRBV6-5	TRBJ1-1	.	CASSLTEVVAEAFF	TGTGCCAGCAGTTTGACAGAAGTAGTAGCTGAAGCTTTCTTT
13	.	TRBV27	TRBJ2-7	.	CASKSGNSYEQYF	TGTGCCAGCAAGTCAGGGAACTCCTACGAGCAGTACTTC
13	.	TRBV5-1	TRBJ1-4	.	CASSSQTGEKLFF	TGCGCCAGCAGCTCCCAGACCGGGGAAAAACTGTTTTTT
14	few	TRBV30	TRBJ1-4	TRBD1	CAWSAPTGNEKLFF	TGTGCCTGGAGTGCCCCGACAGGGAATGAAAAACTGTTTTTT
14	.	TRBV19	TRBJ1-4	TRBD1	CASSKGAANEKLFF	TGTGCCAGTAGTAAGGGGGCGGCTAATGAAAAACTGTTTTTT
16	.	TRBV30	TRBJ2-1	TRBD1	CAWTPGQVGKNNEQFF	TGTGCCTGGACACCCGGACAGGTGGGAAAGAACAATGAGCAGTTCTTC
15	.	TRBV13	TRBJ1-1	.	CASSLRETGHTEAFF	TGTGCCAGCAGCTTAAGGGAGACGGGTCACACTGAAGCTTTCTTT
15	.	TRBV27	TRBJ1-1	.	CASSLSIGVNTEAFF	TGTGCCAGCAGTTTGTCCATCGGGGTGAACACTGAAGCTTTCTTT
16	.	TRBV6-1	TRBJ2-1	.	CASSEWGSGYGNEQFF	TGTGCCAGCAGTGAATGGGGATCAGGGTATGGAAATGAGCAGTTCTTC
16	.	TRBV5-5	TRBJ2-3	.	CASSLTFLAGTDTQYF	TGTGCCAGCAGCTTAACGTTTTTGGCGGGCACAGATACGCAGTATTTT
14	.	TRBV21-1	TRBJ2-2	.	CASYDRINTGELFF	TGTGCCAGCTACGACAGAATTAACACCGGGGAGCTGTTTTTT
13	.	TRBV5-1	TRBJ2-3	TRBD1	CASSSTGVDTQYF	TGCGCCAGCAGCTCCACAGGGGTGGATACGCAGTATTTT
19	.	TRBV7-4	TRBJ1-6	.	CASSHVRAVPSSYNSPLHF	TGTGCCAGCAGCCATGTGCGGGCCGTTCCAAGCTCCTATAATTCACCCCTCCACTTT
13	.	TRBV14	TRBJ1-1	.	CASSPRMNTEAFF	TGTGCCAGCAGCCCGAGGATGAACACTGAAGCTTTCTTT
14	.	TRBV6-5	TRBJ2-3	.	CASLPQDSADTQYF	TGTGCCAGCCTCCCCCAGGACAGCGCAGATACGCAGTATTTT
17	.	TRBV9	TRBJ2-3	.	CASSVATSFSSTDTQYF	TGTGCCAGCAGCGTAGCTACGTCTTTCTCTAGCACAGATACGCAGTATTTT
17	.	TRBV28	TRBJ1-2	.	CASSSSLRDSSYGGYTF	TGTGCCAGCAGTTCGTCCCTCCGGGACTCATCATATGGCGGCTACACCTTC
15	.	TRBV5-5	TRBJ1-1	TRBD1	CASSPLRSGGTEAFF	TGTGCCAGCAGCCCCCTTAGATCAGGGGGCACTGAAGCTTTCTTT